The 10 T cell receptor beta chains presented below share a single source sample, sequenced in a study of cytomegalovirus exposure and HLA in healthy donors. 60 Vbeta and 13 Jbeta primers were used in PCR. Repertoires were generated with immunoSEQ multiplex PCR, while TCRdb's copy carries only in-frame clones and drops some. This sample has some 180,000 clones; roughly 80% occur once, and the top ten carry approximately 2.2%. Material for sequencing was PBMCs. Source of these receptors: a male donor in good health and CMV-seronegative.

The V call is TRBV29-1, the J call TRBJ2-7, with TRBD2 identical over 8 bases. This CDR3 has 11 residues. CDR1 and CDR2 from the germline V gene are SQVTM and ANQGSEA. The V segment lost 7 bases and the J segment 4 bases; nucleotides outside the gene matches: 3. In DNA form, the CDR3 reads TGCAGCGCCGGCGGGGGGTACGAGCAGTACTTC. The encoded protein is CSAGGGYEQYF.

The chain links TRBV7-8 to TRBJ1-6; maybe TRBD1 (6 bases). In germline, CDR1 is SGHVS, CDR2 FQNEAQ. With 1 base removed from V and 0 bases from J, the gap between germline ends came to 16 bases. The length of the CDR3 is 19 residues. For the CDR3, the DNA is TGTGCCAGCAGCTTAGTGGGGGGGGCACCTAGCTCCTATAATTCACCCCTCCACTTT. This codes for CASSLVGGAPSSYNSPLHF.

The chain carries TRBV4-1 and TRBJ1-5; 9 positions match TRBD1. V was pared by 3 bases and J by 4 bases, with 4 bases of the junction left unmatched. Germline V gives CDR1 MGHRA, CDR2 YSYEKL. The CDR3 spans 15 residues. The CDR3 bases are TGCGCCAGCAGCCAGGGACAGGGACCTAATCAGCCCCAGCATTTT. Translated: CASSQGQGPNQPQHF.

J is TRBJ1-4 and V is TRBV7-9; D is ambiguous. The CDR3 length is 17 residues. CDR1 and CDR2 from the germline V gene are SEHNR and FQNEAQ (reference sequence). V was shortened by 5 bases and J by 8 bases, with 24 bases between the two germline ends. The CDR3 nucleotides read TGTGCCAGCAGCCTTTTAGCACGAGAGGCTTTTGGCGAAAAACTGTTTTTT. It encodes CASSLLAREAFGEKLFF.

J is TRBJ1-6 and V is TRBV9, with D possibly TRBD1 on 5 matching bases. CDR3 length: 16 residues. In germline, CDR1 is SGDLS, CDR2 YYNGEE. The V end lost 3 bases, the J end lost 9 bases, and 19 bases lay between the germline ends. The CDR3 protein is CASSGGAGVGSSPLHF. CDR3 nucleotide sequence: TGTGCCAGCAGCGGCGGGGCGGGGGTGGGGAGTTCACCCCTCCACTTT.

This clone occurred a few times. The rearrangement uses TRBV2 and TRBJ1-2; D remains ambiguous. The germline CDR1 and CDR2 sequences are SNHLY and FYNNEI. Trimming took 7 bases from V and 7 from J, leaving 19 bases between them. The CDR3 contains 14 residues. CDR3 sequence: CASKFIGEGSGYTF. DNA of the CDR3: TGTGCCAGCAAGTTTATCGGGGAGGGAAGTGGCTACACCTTC.

The CDR3 protein is CASRDNSYEQYF. CDR3 bases: TGTGCCAGCAGGGACAACTCCTACGAGCAGTACTTC. The V call is TRBV25-1, the J call TRBJ2-7; TRBD1 is a possible D gene (5 bases). V gave up 6 bases and J gave up 0 bases, with 6 bases separating them. The CDR3 spans 12 residues. Germline V gene sequence: CDR1 MGHDK, CDR2 SYGVNS.

CDR3 sequence reads: CASSPREELFF. The CDR3 bases are TGTGCCAGCTCACCACGAGAGGAGCTGTTTTTT. The V call is TRBV18, the J call TRBJ2-2; D gene uncertain. The V gene lost 1 base and the J gene lost 10 bases, with 4 bases spanning the gap. There are 11 residues in the CDR3. Germline CDR1 is KGHSH and CDR2 is LQKENI.

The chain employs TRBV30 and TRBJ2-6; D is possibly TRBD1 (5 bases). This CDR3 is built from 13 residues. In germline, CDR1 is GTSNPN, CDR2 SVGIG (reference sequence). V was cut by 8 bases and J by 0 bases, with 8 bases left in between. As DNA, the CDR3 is TGTGCCCGAGACAGCTCTGGGGCCAACGTCCTGACTTTC. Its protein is CARDSSGANVLTF.

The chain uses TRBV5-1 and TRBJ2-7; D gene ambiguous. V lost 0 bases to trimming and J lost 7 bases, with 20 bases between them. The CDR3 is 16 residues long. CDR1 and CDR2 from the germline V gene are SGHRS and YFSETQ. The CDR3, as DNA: TGCGCCAGCAGCTTGGCTGGGTCTTCCGTATCGGGTGAGCAGTACTTC. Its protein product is CASSLAGSSVSGEQYF.